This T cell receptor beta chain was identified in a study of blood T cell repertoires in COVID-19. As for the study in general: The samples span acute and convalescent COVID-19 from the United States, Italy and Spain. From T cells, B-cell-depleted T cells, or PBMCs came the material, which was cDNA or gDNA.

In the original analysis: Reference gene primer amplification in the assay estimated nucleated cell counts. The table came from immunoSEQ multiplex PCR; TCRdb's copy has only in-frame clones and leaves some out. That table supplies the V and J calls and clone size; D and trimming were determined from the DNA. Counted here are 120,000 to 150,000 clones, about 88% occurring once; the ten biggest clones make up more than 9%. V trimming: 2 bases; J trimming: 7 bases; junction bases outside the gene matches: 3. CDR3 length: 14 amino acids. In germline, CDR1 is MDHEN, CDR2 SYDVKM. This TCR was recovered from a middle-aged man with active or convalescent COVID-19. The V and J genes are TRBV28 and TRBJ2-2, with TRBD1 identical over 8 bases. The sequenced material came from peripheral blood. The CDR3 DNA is TGTGCCAGCAGTTTACAGGGGGCGATCGGGGAGCTGTTTTTT. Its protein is CASSLQGAIGELFF.